The clone carrying this T cell receptor (beta chain) showed up just a few times. The data are from a study of T-cell memory formation after mild COVID-19. Via MiXCR, TCRdb re-called the 5' RACE reads, giving one row per CDR3 protein. The table lists 450,000 or so distinct CDR3 sequences, roughly 20% of them singletons. This CDR3 spans 15 amino acids. V gave up 4 bases and J gave up 1 base, with 14 bases separating them. From germline, CDR1 is LGHDT and CDR2 YNNKEL (reference sequence). This TCR derives from an adult woman who had mild COVID-19 (a few samples of this study predate the infection). Cell type and time point are not known. The source material was PBMCs or a T cell subset sorted from them (not recorded which). The V gene is TRBV3-1, the J gene TRBJ2-7, with D unresolved. The CDR3 DNA reads TGTGCCAGCAGCCGAAGTCGTACAGAGTCCTACGAGCAGTACTTC. Its translation: CASSRSRTESYEQYF.